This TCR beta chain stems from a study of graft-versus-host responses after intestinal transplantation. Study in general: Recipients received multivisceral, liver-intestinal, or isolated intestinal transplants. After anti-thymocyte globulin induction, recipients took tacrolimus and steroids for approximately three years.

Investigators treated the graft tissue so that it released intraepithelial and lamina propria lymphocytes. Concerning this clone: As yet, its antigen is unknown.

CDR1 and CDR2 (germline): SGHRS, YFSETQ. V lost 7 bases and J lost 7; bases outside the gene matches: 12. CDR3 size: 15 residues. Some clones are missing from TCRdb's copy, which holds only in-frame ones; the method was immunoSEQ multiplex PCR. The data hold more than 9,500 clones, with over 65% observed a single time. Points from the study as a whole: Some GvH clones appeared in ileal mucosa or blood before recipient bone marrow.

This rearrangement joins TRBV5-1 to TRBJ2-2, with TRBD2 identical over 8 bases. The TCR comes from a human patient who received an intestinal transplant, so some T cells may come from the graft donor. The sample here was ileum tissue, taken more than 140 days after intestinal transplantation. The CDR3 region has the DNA TGCGCCAGCGGCCCCGGGTCGAGCGGGGGCGGGGAGCTGTTTTTT. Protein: CASGPGSSGGGELFF.